These 8 T cell receptor beta chains originate from one sample sequenced in a study of beta chain features in type 1 diabetes. The investigators reverse transcribed all of the isolated RNA, so they sequenced expressed TCRB transcripts. Profiled with immunoSEQ multiplex PCR; TCRdb holds only in-frame clones, not every one. The sample consists of about 200,000 clones, about 11% of them appearing once. Sequenced: central memory CD4+ T cells from blood. The receptors were gathered from a man aged 18 to 29 in good health.

This clone was seen more than once but under ten times. The chain uses TRBV2 and TRBJ2-7; 8 positions agree with TRBD1. The CDR3 spans 14 residues. V lost 7 bases to trimming and J lost 1 base; unmatched junction nucleotides: 6. CDR1 is SNHLY, CDR2 FYNNEI, per germline. CDR3 coding DNA: TGTGCCAGCACCTCCGGGACAGGATCCTACGAGCAGTACTTC. It specifies CASTSGTGSYEQYF.

DNA of the CDR3: TGTGCCAGCAGCCCGGTGAGGTTGGGGGCCAACGTCCTGACTTTC. Amino acids: CASSPVRLGANVLTF. The chain employs TRBV11-2 and TRBJ2-6, with D unresolved. V lost 5 bases, J lost 4 bases, and 12 bases lay in between. Germline lookup yields CDR1 SGHAT and CDR2 FQNNGV. The CDR3 spans 15 residues.

This clone showed up just a few times. The J gene is TRBJ2-3, the V gene TRBV5-1; D may match TRBD1 or TRBD2 (5 bases each). Germline values: CDR1 SGHRS, CDR2 YFSETQ. This CDR3 is 16 amino acids long. V lost 3 bases and J 1 base, leaving 15 bases between the germline ends. The CDR3 loop is CASSSGIDSRTDTQYF. The CDR3 DNA is TGCGCCAGCAGCTCGGGGATTGACAGCCGCACAGATACGCAGTATTTT.

This clone was picked up a small number of times. This chain uses TRBV6-6 with TRBJ2-7; D is ambiguous. Trimming took 5 bases from V and 7 from J, leaving 24 bases between them. Germline assignment: CDR1 MNHNY and CDR2 SVGAGI (reference sequence). There are 16 residues in the CDR3. The CDR3 loop reads CASSPEFRGSHGEQYF. CDR3 in DNA: TGTGCCAGCAGTCCAGAATTCCGTGGCAGCCACGGGGAGCAGTACTTC.

This clone was detected only a few times. The rearrangement uses TRBV28 and TRBJ2-7, with D unresolved. V shed 6 bases and J shed 0 bases, with 12 bases lying between them. The CDR3 is 14 amino acids. The V gene's germline CDR1 is MDHEN and CDR2 SYDVKM. The CDR3 DNA is TGTGCCAGCAGGTACCAATTAACCTCCTACGAGCAGTACTTC. Residues: CASRYQLTSYEQYF.

V gene TRBV4-1 combines with J gene TRBJ2-3, with D perhaps matching TRBD1 (6 bases). The CDR3 covers 15 residues. Germline CDR1 reads MGHRA; CDR2 reads YSYEKL. Trimming removed 7 bases at V and 0 bases at J, with 14 bases between. Here the CDR3 reads CASKEWTVSTDTQYF. Written as DNA, the CDR3 is TGCGCCAGCAAAGAATGGACAGTTAGCACAGATACGCAGTATTTT.

This clone has just a few counts. This sequence is one base from a far larger clone and is likely a read error. The sample has other DNA sequences that encode this CDR3 too. This chain uses TRBV19 with TRBJ2-2; D remains unclear. This CDR3 has 14 amino acids. Germline CDR1 reads LNHDA; CDR2 reads SQIVND (reference sequence). V was shortened by 3 bases and J by 2 bases, with 7 bases between the two germline ends. The CDR3 region is CASSIRVNTGELFF. CDR3 in DNA: TGTGCCAGTAGTATTAGGGTAAACACCGGGGAGCTGTTTTTT.

This clone was counted a few times. V usage is TRBV2 and J usage is TRBJ1-5, with D unclear. Germline V lookup: CDR1 SNHLY, CDR2 FYNNEI. This CDR3 region has 13 residues. The ends were cut back, 8 bases at V and 0 bases at J, with 8 bases in the middle. In DNA form, the CDR3 reads TGTGCCAGCGGGGTAGATAGCAATCAGCCCCAGCATTTT. Translated, it gives CASGVDSNQPQHF.